This T cell receptor (beta chain) originates from a study of cytomegalovirus exposure and HLA in healthy donors. Turning to the study itself: The Caucasian-associated ancestry cluster held 65% to 90% of a few hundred genotyped donors. Whole-study findings and limits: Some TCR beta chains (roughly 160 of them) were listed as cytomegalovirus-associated.

V gave up 4 bases and J gave up 1 base; unmatched junction bases: 6. The CDR3 extends over 17 amino acids. CDR1 SGHRS and CDR2 YFSETQ come from the germline V gene. The PCR contained 60 Vbeta and 13 Jbeta primers. Repertoires were generated with immunoSEQ multiplex PCR, while TCRdb's copy carries only in-frame clones and drops some. The sample consists of approximately 150,000 clones, about 75% of them appearing once. Comments on this clone: What it recognizes is unknown.

Sequenced input: PBMCs. J is TRBJ2-2 and V is TRBV5-1; TRBD2 agrees at 11 bases. This receptor was obtained from a man aged 18 to 30 in good health and CMV-seropositive. For the CDR3, the DNA is TGCGCCAGCAGCGGGCTAGCGGGGGGAATGAACACCGGGGAGCTGTTTTTT. Translating it yields CASSGLAGGMNTGELFF.